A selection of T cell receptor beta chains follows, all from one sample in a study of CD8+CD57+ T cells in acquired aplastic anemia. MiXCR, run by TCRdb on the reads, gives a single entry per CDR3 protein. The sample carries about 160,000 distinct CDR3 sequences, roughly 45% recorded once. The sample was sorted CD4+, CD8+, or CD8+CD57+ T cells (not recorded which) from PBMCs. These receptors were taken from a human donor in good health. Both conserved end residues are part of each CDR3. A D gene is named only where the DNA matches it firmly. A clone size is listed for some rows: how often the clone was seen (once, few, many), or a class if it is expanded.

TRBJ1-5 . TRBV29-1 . TGCAGCGTTGAAGTTGGAGCAGATCAGCCCCAGCATTTT CSVEVGADQPQHF
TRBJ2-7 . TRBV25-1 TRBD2 TGTGCCAGCAGTGACAGCGGGAGGAGCTACGAGCAGTACTTC CASSDSGRSYEQYF
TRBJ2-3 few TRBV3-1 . TGTGCCAGCAGCGGACGACAGGCCGGATTTTCCCCAGATACGCAGTATTTT CASSGRQAGFSPDTQYF
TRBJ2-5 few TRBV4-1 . TGCGCCAGCGGGGGAAAAGAAGAGACCCAGTACTTC CASGGKEETQYF
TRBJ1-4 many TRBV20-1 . TGCAGTGCTAGTCAGACAGTCGAAAAACTGTTTTTT CSASQTVEKLFF
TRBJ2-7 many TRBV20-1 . TGCAGTGCTAGTAGGGCGGGAAACGAGCAGTACTTC CSASRAGNEQYF
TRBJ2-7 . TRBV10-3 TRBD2 TGTGCCATCAGGGGGACCCCTAGCGGGAGGGCCTACGAGCAGTACTTC CAIRGTPSGRAYEQYF
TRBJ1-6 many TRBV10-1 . TGCGCCAGCTCGGCTGGAAATTCACCCCTCCACTTT CASSAGNSPLHF
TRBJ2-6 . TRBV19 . TGTGCCAGTATGAGTGGGGTTGGGGCCAACGTCCTGACTTTC CASMSGVGANVLTF
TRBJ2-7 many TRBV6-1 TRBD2 TGTGCCAGCAGTACTATAGCGGGAGTTTACGAGCAGTACTTC CASSTIAGVYEQYF
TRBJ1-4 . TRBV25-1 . TGTGCCAGCAGTGAATATATGGGGGAAAAACTGTTTTTT CASSEYMGEKLFF
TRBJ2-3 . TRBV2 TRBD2 TGTGCCAGCAGTGAACTAGCGGGGGGGAGGGATACGCAGTATTTT CASSELAGGRDTQYF
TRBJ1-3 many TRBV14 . TGTGCCAGCAGCCACGCGGGGATCTCTGGAAACACCATATATTTT CASSHAGISGNTIYF
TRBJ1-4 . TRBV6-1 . . CASRTFGGGTNEKPFF
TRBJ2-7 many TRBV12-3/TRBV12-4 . TGTGCCAGCAGCCGAGGTGGGGAGCGACTAGAGCAGTACTTC CASSRGGERLEQYF
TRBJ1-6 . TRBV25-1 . TGTGCCAGCAGTGAATCAACGATAGATTATAATTCACCCCTCCACTTT CASSESTIDYNSPLHF
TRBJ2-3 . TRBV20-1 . TGCAGTGCCAGAACCCCCCTGTTCACAGATACGCAGTATTTT CSARTPLFTDTQYF
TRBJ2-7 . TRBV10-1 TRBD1 TGCGCCAGCAGTGCCGGGACAGGGTACAACGAGCAGTACTTC CASSAGTGYNEQYF
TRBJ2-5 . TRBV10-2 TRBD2 TGCGCCAGCAGTTTCGATGAAGTAGCGGGTGAGACCCAGTACTTC CASSFDEVAGETQYF
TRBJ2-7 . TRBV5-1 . TGCGCCAGCAGCCTTCTTGGAGCCGAGCAGTACTTC CASSLLGAEQYF
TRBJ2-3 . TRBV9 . TGTGCCAGCAGCTTAGTGGGGACTAGCACAGATACGCAGTATTTT CASSLVGTSTDTQYF
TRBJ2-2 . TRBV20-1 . TGCAGTGCTAGAGCTTTCACCGGGGAGCTGTTTTTT CSARAFTGELFF
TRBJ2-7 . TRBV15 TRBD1 TGTGCCACCAGCAGAGCGGCAGGGGGCGGCGAGCAGTACTTC CATSRAAGGGEQYF
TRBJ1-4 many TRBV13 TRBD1 TGTGCCAGCAGCGTCGGGACAGGGGTAGAGAAACTGTTTTTT CASSVGTGVEKLFF
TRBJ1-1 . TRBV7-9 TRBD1 TGTGCCAGCAGCAAGACAGGGGGCGTGGATGAAGCTTTCTTT CASSKTGGVDEAFF
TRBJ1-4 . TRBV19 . TGTGCCAGTAGTATAGGTGTCCCCGCAACTAATGAAAAACTGTTTTTT CASSIGVPATNEKLFF
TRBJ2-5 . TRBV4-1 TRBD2 TGCGCCAGCAGCCACGGGACTAGCGGGGGGAAAGAGACCCAGTACTTC CASSHGTSGGKETQYF
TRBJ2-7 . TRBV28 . TGTGCCAGCAGTTTTGAGGGCGAGCAGTACTTC CASSFEGEQYF
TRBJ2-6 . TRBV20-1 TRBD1 TGCAGTGCCAAGAGGGACAGTTTCTCTGGGGCCAACGTCCTGACTTTC CSAKRDSFSGANVLTF
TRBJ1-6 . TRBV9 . TGTGCCAGCAGCCCTCTCGAGGGGATGGGAAATTCACCCCTCCACTTT CASSPLEGMGNSPLHF
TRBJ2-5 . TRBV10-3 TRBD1 TGTGCCATCAGTGCCACAGGGGGAGAGTACCAAGAGACCCAGTACTTC CAISATGGEYQETQYF
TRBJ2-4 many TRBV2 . TGTGCCAGCAGTGAAGAGTCTAGCCTAGCCAAAAACATTCAGTACTTC CASSEESSLAKNIQYF
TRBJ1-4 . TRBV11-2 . TGTGCCAGCAGCTTCCTGGGGGAAAACCTGTTTTTT CASSFLGENLFF
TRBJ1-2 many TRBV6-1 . TGTGCCAGCTCCCTGGCCCGCGGGAGCGGCTACACCTTC CASSLARGSGYTF
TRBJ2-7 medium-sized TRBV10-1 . TGCGCCAGCAGTAGGGGATCGTCTGAGCAGTACTTC CASSRGSSEQYF
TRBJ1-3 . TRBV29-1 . TGCAGCGTTGATTCCCCCTCTGGAAACACCATATATTTT CSVDSPSGNTIYF